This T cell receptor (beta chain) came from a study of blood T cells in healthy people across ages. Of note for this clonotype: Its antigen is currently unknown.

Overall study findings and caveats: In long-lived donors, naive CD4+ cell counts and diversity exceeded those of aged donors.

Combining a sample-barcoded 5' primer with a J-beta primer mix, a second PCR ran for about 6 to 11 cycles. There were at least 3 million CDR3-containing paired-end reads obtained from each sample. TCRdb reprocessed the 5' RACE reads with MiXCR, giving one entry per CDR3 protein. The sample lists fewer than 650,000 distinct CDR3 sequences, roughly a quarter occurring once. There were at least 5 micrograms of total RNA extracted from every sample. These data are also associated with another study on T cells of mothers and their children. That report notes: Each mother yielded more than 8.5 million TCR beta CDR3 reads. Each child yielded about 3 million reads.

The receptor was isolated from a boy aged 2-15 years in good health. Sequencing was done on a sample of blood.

The CDR3 DNA sequence: TGCAGCGTTGACGTGGGGGGCAATCAGCCCCAGCATTTT. Amino acids: CSVDVGGNQPQHF. The rearrangement uses TRBV29-1 and TRBJ1-5, with a weak D call TRBD1 (5 bases). CDR1 and CDR2 from the germline V gene are SQVTM and ANQGSEA. The CDR3 has 13 amino acids. V lost 3 bases and J 2 bases, leaving 8 bases between the germline ends.